The subject of this entry is one T cell receptor (beta chain). Its antigen target is currently unknown. No much larger clone exists at a distance of one base, and base qualities are not known. Collaborating institutions collected whole blood in K2EDTA tubes following their own protocols. For TCRbeta analysis, collaborators shipped samples in one of three forms: frozen whole blood, isolated PBMCs, or DNA extracted from either of those sample types. This entry is derived from a study of blood T cell repertoires in COVID-19 (TCRdb year 2020). Some background on the complete study: Collaborator samples came from the United States, Italy and Spain and covered acute and convalescent phases of COVID-19. The material from the prospective study consisted of cDNA or gDNA derived from T cells, B-cell-depleted T cells, or PBMCs. The dataset comprised deeply sampled blood TCRbeta repertoires from subjects exposed to, actively infected with, or recovered from COVID-19. The repertoires were released in a freely available public database meant as a resource for research on the immune response to SARS-CoV-2. Samples came from the ongoing ImmuneRACE study (first 160 participants) plus 1,254 subjects from 6 global collaborators. Sample metadata almost always included a de-identified subject ID, COVID-19 status, age in years and sex. HLA class I and class II types, where available, came from metadata supplied by the sample provider rather than from assay-based typing. Here is what the overall study found, with its caveats: How much clinical and demographic metadata was included differed by source and by participant, and the metadata was provided uncurated.

V and J lose 3 bases and 13 bases, and a span of 15 bases separates them. The germline V gene (reference sequence) sets CDR1 to LNHDA and CDR2 to SQIVND. The CDR3, from cysteine to phenylalanine, totals 13 residues. Of all the DNA, just the CDR3 is kept, 39 bases in frame from base 1. The immunoSEQ Assay, a bias-controlled multiplex PCR, was used to amplify TCRbeta CDR3 regions from genomic DNA. In the original analysis: The number of nucleated cells in each sample was estimated by amplification of reference gene primers within the assay. Sequence reads were collapsed and filtered to measure the absolute abundance of every unique TCRbeta CDR3 rearrangement. Productive Simpson clonality was computed per sample as the square root of Simpson's diversity index over productive rearrangements. TCRdb provides this immuneACCESS table in a form limited to in-frame rearrangements. Some clones are lacking; in checked studies, under half of them reflect an unresolved V gene, and why the rest are absent is not known. D and trimming were read from the DNA, whereas the V and J calls and clone size are those reported in that table. In this sample the table shows some 25,000 clones, more than 85% of which occur a single time. The ten largest clones capture about 1.9% of the sample.

Here the chain combines TRBV19 and TRBJ1-4; the best D guess is TRBD1, with 5 bases matching. This TCR came from a human donor in a cohort sampled during active COVID-19. The sample was peripheral blood. The CDR3: CASSISGGQGLFF. The base sequence is TGTGCCAGTAGTATTTCCGGAGGGCAGGGACTGTTTTTT.